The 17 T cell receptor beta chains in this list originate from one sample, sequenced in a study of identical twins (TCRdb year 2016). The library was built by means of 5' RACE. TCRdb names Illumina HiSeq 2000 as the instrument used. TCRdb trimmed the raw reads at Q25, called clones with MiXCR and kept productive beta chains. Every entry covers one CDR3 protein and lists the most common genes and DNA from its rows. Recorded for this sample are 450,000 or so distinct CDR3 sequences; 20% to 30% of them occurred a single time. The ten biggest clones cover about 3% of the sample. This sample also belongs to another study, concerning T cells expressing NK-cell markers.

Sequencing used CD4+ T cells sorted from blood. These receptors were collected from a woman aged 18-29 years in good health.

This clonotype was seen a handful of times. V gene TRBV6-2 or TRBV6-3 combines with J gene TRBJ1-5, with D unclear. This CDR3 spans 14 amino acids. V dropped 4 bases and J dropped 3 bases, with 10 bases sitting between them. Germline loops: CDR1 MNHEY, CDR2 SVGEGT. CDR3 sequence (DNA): TGTGCCAGCAGTTCCCGACTCGTCAATCAGCCCCAGCATTTT. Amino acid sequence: CASSSRLVNQPQHF.

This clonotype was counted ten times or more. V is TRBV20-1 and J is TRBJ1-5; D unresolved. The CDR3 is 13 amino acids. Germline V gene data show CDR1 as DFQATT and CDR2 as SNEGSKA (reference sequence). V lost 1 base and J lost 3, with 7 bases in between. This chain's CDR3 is CSARGSPNQPQHF. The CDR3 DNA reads TGCAGTGCTAGAGGGTCGCCCAATCAGCCCCAGCATTTT.

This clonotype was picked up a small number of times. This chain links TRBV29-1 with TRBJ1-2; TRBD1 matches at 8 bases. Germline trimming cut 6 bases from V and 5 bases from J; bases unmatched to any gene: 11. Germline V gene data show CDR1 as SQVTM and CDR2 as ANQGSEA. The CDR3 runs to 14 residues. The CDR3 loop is CSVMDRESLYGYTF. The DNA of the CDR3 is TGCAGCGTAATGGACAGGGAAAGTTTGTATGGCTACACCTTC.

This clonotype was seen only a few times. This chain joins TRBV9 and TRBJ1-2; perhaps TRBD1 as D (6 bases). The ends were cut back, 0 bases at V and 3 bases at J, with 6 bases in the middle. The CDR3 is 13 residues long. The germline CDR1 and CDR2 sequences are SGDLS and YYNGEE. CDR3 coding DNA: TGTGCCAGCAGCGTAGGACAGGACTATGGCTACACCTTC. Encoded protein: CASSVGQDYGYTF.

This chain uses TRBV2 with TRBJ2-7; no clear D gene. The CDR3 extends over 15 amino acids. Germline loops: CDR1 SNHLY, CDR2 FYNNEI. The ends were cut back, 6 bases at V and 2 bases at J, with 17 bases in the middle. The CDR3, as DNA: TGTGCCAGCAGGGACCTAGTCGAGACACCCTACGAGCAGTACTTC. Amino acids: CASRDLVETPYEQYF.

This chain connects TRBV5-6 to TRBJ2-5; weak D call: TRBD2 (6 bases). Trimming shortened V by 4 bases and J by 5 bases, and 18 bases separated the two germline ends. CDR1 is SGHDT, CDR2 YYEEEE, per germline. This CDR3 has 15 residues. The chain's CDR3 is CASSHRRLGGETQYF. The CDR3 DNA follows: TGTGCCAGCAGCCACAGACGACTAGGTGGTGAGACCCAGTACTTC.

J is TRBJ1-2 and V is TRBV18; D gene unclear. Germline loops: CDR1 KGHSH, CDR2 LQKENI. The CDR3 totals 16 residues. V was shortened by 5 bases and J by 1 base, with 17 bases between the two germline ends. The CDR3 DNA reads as TGTGCCAGCTCAGTTCGGACCCAAACGCGTAACTATGGCTACACCTTC. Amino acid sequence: CASSVRTQTRNYGYTF. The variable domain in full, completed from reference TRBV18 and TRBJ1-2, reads NAGVMQNPRHLVRRRGQEARLRCSPMKGHSHVYWYRQLPEEGLKFMVYLQKENIIDESGMPKERFSAEFPKEGPSILRIQQVVRGDSAAYFCASSVRTQTRNYGYTFGSGTRLTVV.

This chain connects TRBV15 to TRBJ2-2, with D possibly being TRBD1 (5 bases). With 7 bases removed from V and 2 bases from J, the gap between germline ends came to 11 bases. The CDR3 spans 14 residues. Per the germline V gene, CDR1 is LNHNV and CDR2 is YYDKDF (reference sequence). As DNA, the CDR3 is TGTGCCACCAAAGGACACCTAAACACCGGGGAGCTGTTTTTT. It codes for CATKGHLNTGELFF.

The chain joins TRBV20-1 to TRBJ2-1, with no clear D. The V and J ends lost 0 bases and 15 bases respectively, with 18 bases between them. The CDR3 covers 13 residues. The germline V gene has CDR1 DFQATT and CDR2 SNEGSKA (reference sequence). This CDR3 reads CSAREKGTARGFF. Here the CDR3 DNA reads TGCAGTGCTAGAGAAAAGGGAACTGCTCGAGGGTTCTTC.

In DNA form, the CDR3 reads TGTGCCAGCAGCTTCCCCGGAGGACGGAAAGCTTTCTTT. It specifies CASSFPGGRKAFF. V is TRBV12-3 or TRBV12-4 and J is TRBJ1-1; D remains ambiguous. CDR3 length: 13 amino acids. V gave up 6 bases and J gave up 9 bases, with 17 bases separating them.

CDR3 bases: TGTGCCAGCAGCTATCGCGGGACAGGGGGCACAGATACGCAGTATTTT. It specifies CASSYRGTGGTDTQYF. This chain links TRBV11-3 with TRBJ2-3, with 10 bases identical to TRBD1. Trimming took 4 bases from V and 1 from J; bases not matched to a gene: 5. The CDR3 is made up of 16 amino acids. The germline CDR1 and CDR2 sequences are SGHNT and YENEEA.

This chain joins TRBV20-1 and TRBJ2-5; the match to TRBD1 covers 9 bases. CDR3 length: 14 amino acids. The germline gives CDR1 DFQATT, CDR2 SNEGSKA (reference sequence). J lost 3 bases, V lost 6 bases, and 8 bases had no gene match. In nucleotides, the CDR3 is TGCAGTGCGAATCCGGGACAGGGAGAAGAGACCCAGTACTTC. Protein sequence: CSANPGQGEETQYF.

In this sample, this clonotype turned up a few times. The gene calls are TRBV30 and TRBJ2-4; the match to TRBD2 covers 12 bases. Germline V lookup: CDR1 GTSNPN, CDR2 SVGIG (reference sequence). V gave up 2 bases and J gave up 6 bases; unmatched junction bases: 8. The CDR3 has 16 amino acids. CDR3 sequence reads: CAWSLSLTSGGNIQYF. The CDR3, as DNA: TGTGCCTGGAGTCTCTCCCTGACTAGCGGGGGAAACATTCAGTACTTC.

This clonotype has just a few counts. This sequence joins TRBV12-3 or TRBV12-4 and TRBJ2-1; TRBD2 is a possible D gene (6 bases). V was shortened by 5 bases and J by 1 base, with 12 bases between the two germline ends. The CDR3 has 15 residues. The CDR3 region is CASSLQDYSYNEQFF. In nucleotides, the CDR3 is TGTGCCAGCAGTCTACAGGACTATTCCTACAATGAGCAGTTCTTC.

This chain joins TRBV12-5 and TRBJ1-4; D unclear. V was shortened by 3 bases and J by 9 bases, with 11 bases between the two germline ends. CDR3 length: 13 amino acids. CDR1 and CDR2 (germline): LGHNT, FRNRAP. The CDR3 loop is CASGFGENQKLFF. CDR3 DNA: TGTGCTAGTGGTTTTGGGGAAAACCAAAAACTGTTTTTT.

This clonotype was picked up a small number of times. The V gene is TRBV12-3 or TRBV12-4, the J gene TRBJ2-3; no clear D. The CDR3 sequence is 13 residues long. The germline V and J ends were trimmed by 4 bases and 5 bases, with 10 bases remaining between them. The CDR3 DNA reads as TGTGCCAGCAGTTGGACCCGTATAGATACGCAGTATTTT. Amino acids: CASSWTRIDTQYF.

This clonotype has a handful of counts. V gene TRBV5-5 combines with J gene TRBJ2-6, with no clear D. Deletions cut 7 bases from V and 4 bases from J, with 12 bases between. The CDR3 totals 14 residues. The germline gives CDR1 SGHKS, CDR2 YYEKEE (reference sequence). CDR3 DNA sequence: TGTGCCAGCCTAGAGATCTCCGGGGCCAACGTCCTGACTTTC. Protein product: CASLEISGANVLTF.